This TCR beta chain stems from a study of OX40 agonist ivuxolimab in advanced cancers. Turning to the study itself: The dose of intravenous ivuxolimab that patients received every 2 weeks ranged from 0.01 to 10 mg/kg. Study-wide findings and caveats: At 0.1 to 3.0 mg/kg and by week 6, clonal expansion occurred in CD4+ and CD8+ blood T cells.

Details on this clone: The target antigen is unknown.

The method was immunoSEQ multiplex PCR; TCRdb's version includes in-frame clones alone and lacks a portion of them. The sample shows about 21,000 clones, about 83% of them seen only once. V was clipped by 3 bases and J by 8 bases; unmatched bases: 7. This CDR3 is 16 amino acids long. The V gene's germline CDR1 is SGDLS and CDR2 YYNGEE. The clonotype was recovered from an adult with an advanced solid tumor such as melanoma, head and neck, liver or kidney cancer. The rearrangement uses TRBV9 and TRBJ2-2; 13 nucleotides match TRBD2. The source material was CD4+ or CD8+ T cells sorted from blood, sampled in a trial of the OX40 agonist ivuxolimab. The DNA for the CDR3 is TGTGCCAGCAGCGCCCTGACTAGCGGGAGGTCGGGGGAGCTGTTTTTT. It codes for CASSALTSGRSGELFF. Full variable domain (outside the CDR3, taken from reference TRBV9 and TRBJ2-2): DSGVTQTPKHLITATGQRVTLRCSPRSGDLSVYWYQQSLDQGLQFLIQYYNGEERAKGNILERFSAQQFPDLHSELNLSSLELGDSALYFCASSALTSGRSGELFFGEGSRLTVL.